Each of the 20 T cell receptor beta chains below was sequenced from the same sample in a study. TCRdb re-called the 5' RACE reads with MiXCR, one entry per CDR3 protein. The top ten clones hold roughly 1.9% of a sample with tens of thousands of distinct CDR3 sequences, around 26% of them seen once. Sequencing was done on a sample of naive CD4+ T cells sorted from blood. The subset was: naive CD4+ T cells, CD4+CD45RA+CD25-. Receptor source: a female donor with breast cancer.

The CDR3: CASSLASSGSSYEQYF. The CDR3 DNA follows: TGTGCCAGCAGCTTGGCCTCTAGCGGCTCCTCCTACGAGCAGTACTTC. This chain uses TRBV5-6 with TRBJ2-7, with TRBD2 matching 7 bases. CDR3 length: 16 residues. The germline V gene has CDR1 SGHDT and CDR2 YYEEEE. Trimming removed 0 bases from V and 0 bases from J; junction bases left unmatched: 6.

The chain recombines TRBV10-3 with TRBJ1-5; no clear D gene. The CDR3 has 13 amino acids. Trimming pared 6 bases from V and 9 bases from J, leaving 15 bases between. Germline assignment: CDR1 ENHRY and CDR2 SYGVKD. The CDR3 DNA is TGTGCCATCAGGGACGAGGCGGCGGGGCCCCAGCATTTT. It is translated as CAIRDEAAGPQHF.

This CDR3 is CASSLGAQGNIQYF. The CDR3 DNA reads TGTGCCAGCAGTTTAGGGGCCCAGGGTAACATTCAGTACTTC. The rearrangement uses TRBV12-3 or TRBV12-4 and TRBJ2-4, with TRBD1 as a possible D gene (5 bases). Trimming took 1 base from V and 7 from J, leaving 11 bases between them. The CDR3 contains 14 residues.

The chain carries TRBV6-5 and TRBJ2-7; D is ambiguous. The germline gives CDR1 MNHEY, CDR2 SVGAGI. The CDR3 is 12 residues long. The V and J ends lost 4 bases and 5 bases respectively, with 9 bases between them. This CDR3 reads CASSCEADEQYF. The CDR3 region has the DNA TGTGCCAGCAGTTGCGAGGCAGACGAGCAGTACTTC.

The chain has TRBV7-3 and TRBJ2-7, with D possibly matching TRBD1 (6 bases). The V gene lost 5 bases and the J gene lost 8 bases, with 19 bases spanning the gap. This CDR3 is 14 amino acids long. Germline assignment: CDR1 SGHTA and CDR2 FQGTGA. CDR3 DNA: TGTGCCAGCAGCCTCGTTGGGGGCGGTAAACAGCAGTACTTC. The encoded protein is CASSLVGGGKQQYF.

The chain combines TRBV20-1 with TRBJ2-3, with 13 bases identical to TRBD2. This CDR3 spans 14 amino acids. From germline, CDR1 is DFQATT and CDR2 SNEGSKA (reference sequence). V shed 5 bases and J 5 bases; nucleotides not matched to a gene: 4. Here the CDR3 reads CSAARTSGGDTQYF. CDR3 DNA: TGCAGTGCTGCTAGGACTAGCGGGGGAGATACGCAGTATTTT.

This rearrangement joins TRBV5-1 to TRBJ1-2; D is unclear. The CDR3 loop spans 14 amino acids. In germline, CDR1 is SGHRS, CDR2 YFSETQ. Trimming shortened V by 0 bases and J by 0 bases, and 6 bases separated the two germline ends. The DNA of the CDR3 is TGCGCCAGCAGCTTGGAGACACCTAACTATGGCTACACCTTC. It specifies CASSLETPNYGYTF.

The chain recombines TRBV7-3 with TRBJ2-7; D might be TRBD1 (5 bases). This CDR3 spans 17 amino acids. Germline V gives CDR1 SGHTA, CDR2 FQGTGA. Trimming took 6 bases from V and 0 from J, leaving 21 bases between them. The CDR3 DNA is TGTGCCAGCAGAAATCTCGGTGGAACAGGACCCTCCTACGAGCAGTACTTC. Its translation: CASRNLGGTGPSYEQYF.

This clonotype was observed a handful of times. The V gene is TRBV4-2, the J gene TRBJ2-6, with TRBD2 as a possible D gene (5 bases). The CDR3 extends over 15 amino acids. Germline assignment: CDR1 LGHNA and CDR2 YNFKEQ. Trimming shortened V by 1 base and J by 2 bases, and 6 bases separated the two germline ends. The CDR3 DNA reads TGTGCCAGCAGCCAAGGGAGGACTGGGGCCAACGTCCTGACTTTC. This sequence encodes CASSQGRTGANVLTF.

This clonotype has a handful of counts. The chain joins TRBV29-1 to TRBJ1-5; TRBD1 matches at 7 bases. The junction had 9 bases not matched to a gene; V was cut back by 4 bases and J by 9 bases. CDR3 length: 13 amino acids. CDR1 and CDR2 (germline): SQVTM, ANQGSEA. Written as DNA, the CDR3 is TGCAGCGTTGGAGGGGACAGCGAACGGCCCCAGCATTTT. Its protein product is CSVGGDSERPQHF.

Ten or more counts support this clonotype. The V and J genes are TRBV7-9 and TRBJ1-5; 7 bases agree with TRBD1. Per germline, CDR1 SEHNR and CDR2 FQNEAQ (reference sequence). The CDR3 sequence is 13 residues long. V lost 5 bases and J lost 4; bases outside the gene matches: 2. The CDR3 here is CASSPGGNQPQHF. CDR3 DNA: TGTGCCAGCAGCCCAGGGGGAAATCAGCCCCAGCATTTT.

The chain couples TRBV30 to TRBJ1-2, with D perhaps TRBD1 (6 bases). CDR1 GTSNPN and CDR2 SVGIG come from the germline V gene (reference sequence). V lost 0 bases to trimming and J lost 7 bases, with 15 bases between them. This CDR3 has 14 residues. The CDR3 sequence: CAWSVVLGGPGYTF. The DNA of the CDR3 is TGTGCCTGGAGTGTCGTCTTGGGGGGCCCTGGCTACACCTTC.

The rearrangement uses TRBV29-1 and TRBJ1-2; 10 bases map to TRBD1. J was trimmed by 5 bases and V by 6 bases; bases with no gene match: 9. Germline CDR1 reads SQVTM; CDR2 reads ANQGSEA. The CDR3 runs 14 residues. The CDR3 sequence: CSVGGQGLLYGYTF. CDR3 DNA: TGCAGCGTAGGGGGACAGGGGCTCCTATATGGCTACACCTTC.

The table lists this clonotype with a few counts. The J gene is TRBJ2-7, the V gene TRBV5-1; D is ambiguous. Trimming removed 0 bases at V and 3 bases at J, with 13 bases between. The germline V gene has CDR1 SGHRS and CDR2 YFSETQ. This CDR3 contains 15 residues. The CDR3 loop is CASSLDRRQVYEQYF. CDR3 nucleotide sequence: TGCGCCAGCAGCTTGGATCGCAGGCAGGTCTACGAGCAGTACTTC.

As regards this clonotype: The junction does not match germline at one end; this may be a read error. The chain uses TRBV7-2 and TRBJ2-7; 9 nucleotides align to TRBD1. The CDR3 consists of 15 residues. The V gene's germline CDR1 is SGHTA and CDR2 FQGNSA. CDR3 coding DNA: TGTGCCGGCAGCTTAGTTCACCATGGACAGGGGAAGCAGTACTTC. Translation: CAGSLVHHGQGKQYF.

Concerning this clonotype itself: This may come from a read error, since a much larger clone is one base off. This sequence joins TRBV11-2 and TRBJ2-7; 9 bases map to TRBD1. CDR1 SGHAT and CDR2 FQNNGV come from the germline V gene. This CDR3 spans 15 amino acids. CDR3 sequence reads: CASSLDYRGPYEQDF. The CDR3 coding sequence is TGTGCCAGCAGCTTAGACTACAGGGGGCCCTACGAGCAGGACTTC.

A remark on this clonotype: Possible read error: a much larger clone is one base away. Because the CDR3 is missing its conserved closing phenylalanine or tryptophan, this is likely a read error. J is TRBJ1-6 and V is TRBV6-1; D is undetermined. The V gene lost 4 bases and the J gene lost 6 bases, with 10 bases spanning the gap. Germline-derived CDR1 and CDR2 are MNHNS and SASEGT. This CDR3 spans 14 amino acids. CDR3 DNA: TGTGCCAGCAGTGGGACTTTTTCTAATTCACCCCTCCACCTT. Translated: CASSGTFSNSPLHL.

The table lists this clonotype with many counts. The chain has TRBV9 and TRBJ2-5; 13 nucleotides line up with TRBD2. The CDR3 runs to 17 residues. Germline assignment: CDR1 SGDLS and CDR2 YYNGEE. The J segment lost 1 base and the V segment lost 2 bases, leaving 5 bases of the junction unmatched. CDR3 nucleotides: TGTGCCAGCAGCGTCGGAGGGACTAGCGGGACCCAAGAGACCCAGTACTTC. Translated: CASSVGGTSGTQETQYF.

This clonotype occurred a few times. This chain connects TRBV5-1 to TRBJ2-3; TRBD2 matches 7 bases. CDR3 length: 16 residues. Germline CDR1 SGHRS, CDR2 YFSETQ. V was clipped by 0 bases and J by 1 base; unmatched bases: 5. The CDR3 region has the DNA TGCGCCAGCAGCTTGGCCAGGCTAGCGGGCACAGATACGCAGTATTTT. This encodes CASSLARLAGTDTQYF.

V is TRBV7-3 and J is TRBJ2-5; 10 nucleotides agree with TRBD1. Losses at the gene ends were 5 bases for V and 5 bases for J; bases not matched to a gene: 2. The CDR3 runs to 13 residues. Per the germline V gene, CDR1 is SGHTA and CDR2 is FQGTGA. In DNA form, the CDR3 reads TGTGCCAGCAGCCAGGGACAGGGGGAGACCCAGTACTTC. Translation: CASSQGQGETQYF.